This T cell receptor (beta chain) was sequenced during a study of cytomegalovirus exposure and HLA in healthy donors. CDR3 length: 15 amino acids. CDR1 and CDR2 from the germline V gene are LNHNV and YYDKDF (reference sequence). The V end lost 3 bases, the J end lost 2 bases, and 14 bases lay between the germline ends. The data were produced by immunoSEQ multiplex PCR, yet TCRdb's version contains in-frame clones alone and is incomplete. The table records 120,000 or so clones, around 95% of them present only once. Remarks on this clone: What it binds is not known.

Whole-study findings and limits: High sensitivity and specificity were reportedly achieved when the classifier diagnosed cytomegalovirus status.

The sample was PBMCs. The clonotype was recovered from a man between 18 and 35 years old in good health and CMV-seronegative. The J gene is TRBJ2-7, the V gene TRBV15, with D tentatively TRBD2 (6 bases). The CDR3 is CATSRVWGEPYEQYF. The DNA for the CDR3 is TGTGCCACCAGCAGGGTATGGGGGGAGCCCTACGAGCAGTACTTC.